This TCR beta chain originates from a study of control samples from healthy donors and cancer patients. Clones were sequenced by immunoSEQ multiplex PCR, and TCRdb holds only the in-frame ones, with some missing. This table holds about 15,000 clones, about nine tenths found once. The CDR3 is 15 amino acids. CDR1 is ENHRY and CDR2 is SYGVKD in the germline V gene. The V and J ends lost 4 bases and 6 bases respectively, with 13 bases between them. The chain joins TRBV10-3 to TRBJ1-6; D is perhaps TRBD1 (6 bases). This clonotype originated in a woman between 65 and 79 years old with colorectal cancer. Source material: PBMCs. In nucleotides, the CDR3 is TGTGCCATCAGTGCACAGACAGGCAGTAATTCACCCCTCCACTTT. Translation: CAISAQTGSNSPLHF.